This passage covers 25 T cell receptor beta chains from one sample sequenced in a study of neoadjuvant nivolumab and ipilimumab in lung cancer. Produced via immunoSEQ multiplex PCR; TCRdb's table is partial and in-frame only. The sample comprises about 23,000 clones, approximately 77% of which are singletons, and 20% to 25% rests with the top ten. The starting material was peripheral blood, obtained before neoadjuvant nivolumab, alone or with ipilimumab. The origin of the receptors is an adult with non-small cell lung cancer.

V gene TRBV7-3 combines with J gene TRBJ1-1; D is undetermined. This CDR3 has 14 amino acids. Germline V gene sequence: CDR1 SGHTA, CDR2 FQGTGA. V gave up 6 bases and J gave up 0 bases, with 11 bases separating them. CDR3 residues: CASRLNQLNTEAFF. CDR3 DNA: TGTGCCAGCAGATTGAATCAGTTGAACACTGAAGCTTTCTTT.

CDR3 bases: TGTGCCAGCAGCCCCCTAGCCATGGCGGAGACCCAGTACTTC. Translation gives CASSPLAMAETQYF. The chain links TRBV7-2 to TRBJ2-5, with D possibly being TRBD2 (5 bases). Trimming shortened V by 5 bases and J by 5 bases, and 15 bases separated the two germline ends. This CDR3 region has 14 residues. Germline loops: CDR1 SGHTA, CDR2 FQGNSA.

This chain uses TRBV5-4 with TRBJ2-2; 8 bases map to TRBD1. V shed 2 bases, J shed 1 base, and the junction held 4 bases outside the gene matches. CDR1 SGHNT and CDR2 YYREEE come from the germline V gene (reference sequence). The CDR3 totals 16 residues. CDR3 coding DNA: TGTGCCAGCAGCTTTAAAGGACAGGGGAACACCGGGGAGCTGTTTTTT. Its translation is CASSFKGQGNTGELFF.

This chain links TRBV11-3 with TRBJ2-7; TRBD1 might be the D (6 bases). CDR1 SGHNT and CDR2 YENEEA come from the germline V gene. The ends were cut back, 6 bases at V and 3 bases at J, with 12 bases in the middle. This CDR3 is built from 13 residues. The CDR3 bases are TGTGCCAGCAGTTGGGACACCAACTACGAGCAGTACTTC. It yields the protein CASSWDTNYEQYF. The variable domain in full, completed from reference TRBV11-3 and TRBJ2-7, reads EAGVVQSPRYKIIEKKQPVAFWCNPISGHNTLYWYLQNLGQGPELLIRYENEEAVDDSQLPKDRFSAERLKGVDSTLKIQPAELGDSAVYLCASSWDTNYEQYFGPGTRLTVT.

V usage is TRBV29-1 and J usage is TRBJ2-1; D is possibly TRBD2 (6 bases). The V end lost 8 bases, the J end lost 5 bases, and 22 bases lay between the germline ends. CDR1 is SQVTM and CDR2 is ANQGSEA in the germline V gene. This CDR3 has 15 residues. As DNA, the CDR3 is TGCAGCTCACCCGCTCGGGCGGGATCGGACAATGAGCAGTTCTTC. It yields the protein CSSPARAGSDNEQFF.

The chain carries TRBV7-6 and TRBJ1-3; D remains unclear. V was cut by 1 base and J by 0 bases, with 4 bases left in between. The CDR3 has 14 amino acids. CDR1 is SGHVS, CDR2 FNYEAQ, per germline. CDR3 protein: CASSLVSSGNTIYF. The DNA of the CDR3 is TGTGCCAGCAGCTTAGTGAGCTCTGGAAACACCATATATTTT.

This CDR3 reads CASKGKGADQSNQPQHF. In nucleotides, the CDR3 is TGTGCCAGCAAGGGTAAGGGGGCGGACCAGAGCAATCAGCCCCAGCATTTT. The gene calls are TRBV2 and TRBJ1-5; 7 bases align to TRBD1. Trimming took 7 bases from V and 1 from J; bases not matched to a gene: 13. There are 17 residues in the CDR3. The germline gives CDR1 SNHLY, CDR2 FYNNEI.

J is TRBJ2-1 and V is TRBV15; D is uncertain. Germline values: CDR1 LNHNV, CDR2 YYDKDF (reference sequence). The CDR3 is 12 residues long. Trimming took off 1 base at V and 6 bases at J, with 4 bases between the two ends. The CDR3 spells CATSRAGNEQFF. Here the CDR3 DNA reads TGTGCCACCAGCAGAGCAGGCAATGAGCAGTTCTTC.

This chain uses TRBV28 with TRBJ1-4; 11 bases map to TRBD1. The germline V gene has CDR1 MDHEN and CDR2 SYDVKM. Trimming removed 4 bases from V and 7 bases from J; junction bases left unmatched: 5. CDR3 length: 15 amino acids. Here the CDR3 reads CASSSSGTGGEKLFF. CDR3 sequence (DNA): TGTGCCAGCAGTTCCTCCGGGACAGGGGGTGAAAAACTGTTTTTT.

The chain employs TRBV10-2 and TRBJ2-5; either TRBD1 or TRBD2 may supply D (6 bases each). V lost 11 bases and J lost 4, with 14 bases in between. The CDR3 is made up of 12 amino acids. Germline V gene lookup returns CDR1 WSHSY and CDR2 SAAADI. In nucleotides, the CDR3 is TGCGCCGCCCGGGGGCTGGGAGAGACCCAGTACTTC. Residues: CAARGLGETQYF.

V usage is TRBV5-1 and J usage is TRBJ2-1; D uncertain. The CDR3 contains 16 residues. V dropped 0 bases and J dropped 6 bases, with 16 bases sitting between them. Germline CDR1 is SGHRS and CDR2 is YFSETQ. CDR3 in DNA: TGCGCCAGCAGCTTGGCCCTAGTATGGCGACTCAATGAGCAGTTCTTC. Encoded protein: CASSLALVWRLNEQFF.

The chain recombines TRBV7-8 with TRBJ1-1; D is undetermined. V shed 3 bases and J shed 7 bases, with 15 bases lying between them. Germline values: CDR1 SGHVS, CDR2 FQNEAQ. The CDR3 loop spans 14 amino acids. CDR3 nucleotide sequence: TGTGCCAGCAGCTTGCGACGGGAACATAATGAAGCTTTCTTT. It yields the protein CASSLRREHNEAFF.

In its sample, this clone was seen a few times. The chain couples TRBV4-2 to TRBJ2-2; TRBD1 matches 8 bases. The germline V gene has CDR1 LGHNA and CDR2 YNFKEQ. With V trimmed by 0 bases and J by 3 bases, 9 bases remained unmatched. CDR3 length: 18 residues. The CDR3 nucleotides read TGTGCCAGCAGCCAAGATCCTAGTCAGGGGGCATACACCGGGGAGCTGTTTTTT. Translating gives CASSQDPSQGAYTGELFF.

Only a few counts were recorded for this clone. The chain couples TRBV5-6 to TRBJ2-7, with D uncertain. This CDR3 is built from 13 residues. CDR1 and CDR2 (germline): SGHDT, YYEEEE. The V and J ends lost 0 bases and 0 bases respectively, with 4 bases between them. The CDR3 sequence: CASSLGFSYEQYF. The CDR3 DNA reads as TGTGCCAGCAGCTTGGGGTTCTCCTACGAGCAGTACTTC.

V usage is TRBV5-1 and J usage is TRBJ1-2; the D gene is possibly TRBD1 (6 bases). V lost 7 bases to trimming and J lost 2 bases, with 12 bases between them. The CDR3 covers 13 residues. Germline V gene data show CDR1 as SGHRS and CDR2 as YFSETQ. The CDR3 reads CASPETGNYGYTF. Written as DNA, the CDR3 is TGCGCCAGCCCTGAAACAGGGAACTATGGCTACACCTTC.

The chain recombines TRBV2 with TRBJ2-1; 10 nucleotides align to TRBD1. The CDR3 is 15 amino acids. Germline values: CDR1 SNHLY, CDR2 FYNNEI. The junction had 5 bases not matched to a gene; V was cut back by 7 bases and J by 2 bases. CDR3 bases: TGTGCCAGCACTGGGGACAGGGGAACCTACAATGAGCAGTTCTTC. Amino acid sequence: CASTGDRGTYNEQFF.

The chain is built from TRBV4-3 and TRBJ2-1; the match to TRBD2 covers 13 bases. Trimming cost V 6 bases and J 9 bases; bases outside gene matches: 8. CDR1 and CDR2 (germline): LGHNA, YSLEER. The CDR3 totals 15 residues. In nucleotides, the CDR3 is TGCGCCAGCAGTCAGACTAGCGGGAGGCTGAGTGAGCAGTTCTTC. Protein: CASSQTSGRLSEQFF.

This rearrangement joins TRBV5-5 to TRBJ2-3, with 7 bases lining up with TRBD1. Germline V gene data show CDR1 as SGHKS and CDR2 as YYEKEE (reference sequence). With 4 bases clipped from V and 2 bases from J, the junction kept 22 bases outside the gene matches. The CDR3 sequence is 20 residues long. The CDR3 bases are TGTGCCAGCAGCGTCCGGGACAGACCGTTTTTGGGGGATCACACAGATACGCAGTATTTT. The encoded protein is CASSVRDRPFLGDHTDTQYF.

The chain uses TRBV5-6 and TRBJ2-1; D remains unclear. V was clipped by 2 bases and J by 0 bases, with 12 bases between them. This CDR3 comprises 16 residues. From germline, CDR1 is SGHDT and CDR2 YYEEEE. The chain's CDR3 is CASSFGILSSYNEQFF. The CDR3 nucleotides are TGTGCCAGCAGCTTTGGGATACTAAGCTCCTACAATGAGCAGTTCTTC.

The gene calls are TRBV2 and TRBJ2-1, with 9 positions matching TRBD2. This CDR3 is built from 15 residues. With V trimmed by 4 bases and J by 4 bases, 5 bases remained unmatched. Per germline, CDR1 SNHLY and CDR2 FYNNEI. This chain's CDR3 is CASSAGLAGYNEQFF. As DNA, the CDR3 is TGTGCCAGCAGTGCAGGGCTAGCGGGGTACAATGAGCAGTTCTTC.

This clone came up once. This chain links TRBV19 with TRBJ2-3; weak D call: TRBD2 (6 bases). Per germline, CDR1 LNHDA and CDR2 SQIVND (reference sequence). V was trimmed by 4 bases and J by 0 bases, leaving 8 bases between them. This CDR3 has 14 amino acids. CDR3 bases: TGTGCCAGTAGTAGGGGGGTTAGCACAGATACGCAGTATTTT. It encodes CASSRGVSTDTQYF.

The V and J genes are TRBV5-5 and TRBJ2-7; 12 nucleotides line up with TRBD2. CDR1 SGHKS and CDR2 YYEKEE come from the germline V gene (reference sequence). Unmatched junction bases numbered 6, after V lost 4 bases and J lost 4 bases. This CDR3 comprises 15 residues. The CDR3 is CASSAPTSGSYEQYF. In nucleotides, the CDR3 is TGTGCCAGCAGCGCTCCGACTAGCGGGAGTTACGAGCAGTACTTC.

This clone has only one observation. The chain uses TRBV27 and TRBJ2-7; D not resolved. This CDR3 has 14 residues. The V and J ends lost 3 bases and 7 bases respectively, with 16 bases between them. Germline CDR1 is MNHEY and CDR2 is SMNVEV (reference sequence). Here the CDR3 reads CASSFLQAPREQYF. The CDR3 nucleotides are TGTGCCAGCAGTTTTCTCCAGGCCCCCCGAGAGCAGTACTTC.

In its sample, this clone was seen once. The J gene is TRBJ1-2, the V gene TRBV25-1; no clear D gene. This CDR3 comprises 14 residues. V dropped 7 bases and J dropped 4 bases, with 16 bases sitting between them. CDR1 and CDR2 (germline): MGHDK, SYGVNS. CDR3 coding DNA: TGTGCCAGCACCCGCGGGGAGGGTTCCTATGGCTACACCTTC. It yields the protein CASTRGEGSYGYTF.

The chain is built from TRBV7-3 and TRBJ2-6; possibly TRBD2 for D (5 bases). This CDR3 is built from 16 residues. The V gene's germline CDR1 is SGHTA and CDR2 FQGTGA. Between the trimmed V and J ends, which lost 5 bases and 4 bases, there was a span of 15 bases. The CDR3: CASSPRSGSGANVLTF. Here the CDR3 DNA reads TGTGCCAGCAGCCCGAGATCGGGGTCGGGGGCCAACGTCCTGACTTTC.